Only one count was recorded for the clone carrying this T cell receptor beta chain. The protocol was immunoSEQ multiplex PCR, while the TCRdb copy is restricted to in-frame clones and leaves out a portion. In the table there are fewer than 65,000 clones, 75% to 90% of which are singletons. Germline V gives CDR1 SGHRS, CDR2 YFSETQ. The CDR3 has 12 residues. V lost 1 base and J lost 9, with 8 bases in between. The sample is drawn from a study of blood T cell repertoires in COVID-19. The chain combines TRBV5-1 with TRBJ2-1; D gene ambiguous. The material sequenced was peripheral blood. The TCR was taken from a man aged 55 to 69 with acute or convalescent COVID-19. The CDR3 reads CASSLNNREQFF. Here the CDR3 DNA reads TGCGCCAGCAGCTTGAACAACCGTGAGCAGTTCTTC.